This TCR beta chain was profiled in a study of T cell responses to AZD1222 COVID-19 vaccine. The V and J ends lost 4 bases and 2 bases, in that order; junction bases with no gene match: 7. CDR3 size: 15 residues. Germline V gene data show CDR1 as SGHRS and CDR2 as YFSETQ. The method was immunoSEQ multiplex PCR; TCRdb's version includes in-frame clones alone and lacks a portion of them. The sample holds roughly 30,000 clones, roughly nine tenths seen once. Overall study findings and caveats: Clonal diversity was possibly underestimated; the donors were predominantly white British and more often female. Regions 160-218 and 743-854 dominated among vaccine-associated CD4 TCRs spanning spike. Spike-specific TCR breadth and depth both grew after two AZD1222 doses.

For this clone: The target antigen is unknown.

This receptor was obtained from an adult in good health. This sample comprised peripheral blood, obtained on day 0 of AZD1222 vaccination. The rearrangement links TRBV5-1 to TRBJ2-7, with 9 bases fitting TRBD2. The CDR3 here is CASSPQAGGAYEQYF. The CDR3 DNA reads TGCGCCAGCAGCCCACAAGCGGGAGGCGCCTACGAGCAGTACTTC.